The rows below give T cell receptor beta chains drawn from one sample of a study of chemoradiotherapy in HPV16-positive cancers. Sequencing used immunoSEQ multiplex PCR; TCRdb keeps in-frame clones, though not all of them. The sample has 15,000 to 20,000 clones; 85% to 95% are singletons. The sample consisted of blood, taken from a patient who underwent chemoradiotherapy. These receptors were taken from a human donor with HPV-associated anogenital cancer. Each CDR3 is given with its conserved first and last residue. The D gene is left open where the match is weak. Expanded clones get a size class; other rows say once, few or many, or leave the size out.

d_gene | abundance | j_gene | v_gene | CDR3aa | CDR3nt
TRBD1 | once | TRBJ1-1 | TRBV2 | CASPRGQGDTEAFF | TGTGCCAGCCCAAGAGGACAGGGGGACACTGAAGCTTTCTTT
. | . | TRBJ1-3 | TRBV5-1 | CASSLDFTGATGNTIYF | TGCGCCAGCAGCTTGGATTTTACGGGAGCTACTGGAAACACCATATATTTT
. | . | TRBJ2-3 | TRBV30 | CAWGGARDTQYF | TGTGCCTGGGGGGGGGCGCGAGATACGCAGTATTTT
. | . | TRBJ2-7 | TRBV7-6 | CASSFQASSYEQYF | TGTGCCAGCAGCTTTCAGGCGAGCTCCTACGAGCAGTACTTC
. | once | TRBJ1-2 | TRBV5-1 | CASSLNTVSGYTF | TGCGCCAGCAGCTTGAACACCGTCTCTGGCTACACCTTC
. | . | TRBJ2-5 | TRBV6-6 | CASSYPEETQYF | TGTGCCAGCAGTTATCCTGAGGAGACCCAGTACTTC
. | . | TRBJ1-2 | TRBV4-2 | CASSQDSRVIAYGYTF | TGTGCCAGCAGCCAAGACTCCAGGGTCATTGCCTATGGCTACACCTTC
. | once | TRBJ2-5 | TRBV5-6 | CASSLDRDIFQETQYF | TGTGCCAGCAGCTTGGACCGGGACATATTCCAAGAGACCCAGTACTTC
TRBD1 | . | TRBJ1-2 | TRBV5-6 | CASSKDRGDYGYTF | TGTGCCAGCAGCAAGGACAGGGGTGACTATGGCTACACCTTC
TRBD2 | . | TRBJ2-5 | TRBV9 | CASSVNAAGGLQETQYF | TGTGCCAGCAGCGTAAACGCAGCGGGGGGCCTCCAAGAGACCCAGTACTTC
TRBD2 | . | TRBJ2-3 | TRBV9 | CASSVGTSGGENTQYF | TGTGCCAGCAGCGTAGGCACTAGCGGGGGGGAAAATACGCAGTATTTT
. | . | TRBJ2-2 | TRBV6-5 | CASSYGWGSGELFF | TGTGCCAGCAGTTACGGTTGGGGGTCCGGGGAGCTGTTTTTT
. | . | TRBJ2-7 | TRBV4-1 | CASSQAEGQGYEQYF | TGCGCCAGCAGCCAAGCTGAGGGTCAGGGTTACGAGCAGTACTTC
. | . | TRBJ1-5 | TRBV9 | CASSEWGGQPQHF | TGTGCCAGCAGCGAGTGGGGTGGGCAGCCCCAGCATTTT
. | . | TRBJ2-4 | TRBV14 | CASSQGGAGKGNIQYF | TGTGCCAGCAGCCAAGGGGGGGCAGGGAAGGGAAACATTCAGTACTTC
. | . | TRBJ2-4 | TRBV7-2 | CASSLAVRTSDIQYF | TGTGCCAGCAGCTTAGCTGTGCGGACTTCGGACATTCAGTACTTC
. | large | TRBJ2-7 | TRBV6-1 | CASSYEQYF | TGTGCCAGCTCCTACGAGCAGTACTTC
. | . | TRBJ1-3 | TRBV6-5 | CASSYSSAQPGNTIYF | TGTGCCAGCAGTTACTCGTCGGCTCAACCTGGAAACACCATATATTTT
. | . | TRBJ2-2 | TRBV9 | CASTPVTGTNTGELFF | TGTGCCAGCACCCCTGTAACAGGGACGAACACCGGGGAGCTGTTTTTT
. | . | TRBJ1-1 | TRBV18 | CASSPWDKNTEAFF | TGTGCCAGCTCACCCTGGGACAAGAACACTGAAGCTTTCTTT
. | . | TRBJ1-5 | TRBV6-1 | CASSVARQGVGQPQHF | TGTGCCAGCAGTGTTGCACGGCAGGGTGTGGGTCAGCCCCAGCATTTT
TRBD1 | once | TRBJ1-4 | TRBV6-5 | CASRGQGINEKLFF | TGTGCCAGCAGAGGACAGGGTATCAATGAAAAACTGTTTTTT
. | . | TRBJ1-1 | TRBV18 | CASSPGGDTEAFF | TGTGCCAGCTCACCCGGGGGAGACACTGAAGCTTTCTTT
TRBD2 | . | TRBJ2-3 | TRBV4-2 | CASSPVALAGGSPSRTDTQYF | TGTGCCAGCAGCCCGGTGGCCCTAGCGGGGGGGTCGCCATCCCGCACAGATACGCAGTATTTT
. | . | TRBJ2-1 | TRBV15 | CATSRDAGALSSYNEQFF | TGTGCCACCAGCAGAGATGCAGGGGCCCTGAGCTCCTACAATGAGCAGTTCTTC
. | . | TRBJ1-1 | TRBV28 | CASSPSDTRTFF | TGTGCCAGCAGTCCCAGCGACACCCGAACATTCTTT
TRBD2 | . | TRBJ2-1 | TRBV6-6 | CASAKSGGTEQFF | TGTGCCAGCGCCAAAAGCGGGGGCACAGAGCAGTTCTTC
. | . | TRBJ1-6 | TRBV7-9 | CASRPVWGATPLHF | TGTGCCAGCAGACCGGTGTGGGGGGCGACACCCCTCCACTTT
. | . | TRBJ2-7 | TRBV2 | CASAGQTSYEQYF | TGTGCCAGTGCGGGACAGACATCCTACGAGCAGTACTTC
. | . | TRBJ1-3 | TRBV7-6 | CASSLGQNLISGNTIYF | TGTGCCAGCAGCTTAGGGCAGAACCTTATCTCTGGAAACACCATATATTTT
. | . | TRBJ1-4 | TRBV5-6 | CASSRGRLTNEKLFF | TGTGCCAGCAGCCGGGGGCGGTTGACTAATGAAAAACTGTTTTTT
. | once | TRBJ1-2 | TRBV30 | CAWNLLPGGYTF | TGTGCCTGGAACCTGCTTCCGGGGGGCTACACCTTC
. | . | TRBJ1-4 | TRBV6-5 | CASSYSRWGNEKLFF | TGTGCCAGCAGTTACTCCCGATGGGGGAATGAAAAACTGTTTTTT
. | . | TRBJ1-2 | TRBV16 | CASSDSATDYLYGYTF | TGTGCCAGCAGCGACTCAGCGACTGACTACCTCTATGGCTACACCTTC
TRBD2 | . | TRBJ2-3 | TRBV6-5 | CASRFGGGITDTQYF | TGTGCCAGCAGATTCGGCGGGGGGATCACAGATACGCAGTATTTT
TRBD1 | . | TRBJ1-1 | TRBV5-1 | CASSFRTGRGQNTEAFF | TGCGCCAGCAGCTTCCGGACGGGAAGGGGGCAGAACACTGAAGCTTTCTTT
. | . | TRBJ2-5 | TRBV14 | CASSPFSGREETQYF | TGTGCCAGCAGTCCATTCTCAGGCAGGGAAGAGACCCAGTACTTC
TRBD2 | . | TRBJ2-1 | TRBV19 | CASIEERGGGDNEQFF | TGTGCCAGTATCGAGGAGCGGGGGGGCGGCGACAATGAGCAGTTCTTC
TRBD1 | . | TRBJ2-3 | TRBV7-9 | CASSPRTGAGDTQYF | TGTGCCAGCAGCCCTAGGACAGGGGCTGGGGATACGCAGTATTTT
. | . | TRBJ1-5 | TRBV7-2 | CASSFTSNQPQHF | TGTGCCAGCAGCTTTACAAGCAATCAGCCCCAGCATTTT
TRBD1 | . | TRBJ1-1 | TRBV4-3 | CASSTDLDRGDTEAFF | TGCGCCAGCAGCACGGATCTTGACAGGGGGGACACTGAAGCTTTCTTT
TRBD1 | . | TRBJ1-4 | TRBV10-2 | CASSDQGARNEKLFF | TGCGCCAGCAGTGACCAGGGGGCTAGGAATGAAAAACTGTTTTTT
TRBD1 | . | TRBJ2-5 | TRBV11-2 | CASSSQGAEETQYF | TGTGCCAGCAGCTCACAGGGGGCGGAAGAGACCCAGTACTTC
. | . | TRBJ2-2 | TRBV5-1 | CASSLSVTGELFF | TGCGCCAGCAGTCTTTCTGTTACCGGGGAGCTGTTTTTT
TRBD1 | . | TRBJ1-5 | TRBV7-2 | CASSLDRGSQPQHF | TGTGCCAGCAGCTTAGACAGGGGGAGCCAGCCCCAGCATTTT